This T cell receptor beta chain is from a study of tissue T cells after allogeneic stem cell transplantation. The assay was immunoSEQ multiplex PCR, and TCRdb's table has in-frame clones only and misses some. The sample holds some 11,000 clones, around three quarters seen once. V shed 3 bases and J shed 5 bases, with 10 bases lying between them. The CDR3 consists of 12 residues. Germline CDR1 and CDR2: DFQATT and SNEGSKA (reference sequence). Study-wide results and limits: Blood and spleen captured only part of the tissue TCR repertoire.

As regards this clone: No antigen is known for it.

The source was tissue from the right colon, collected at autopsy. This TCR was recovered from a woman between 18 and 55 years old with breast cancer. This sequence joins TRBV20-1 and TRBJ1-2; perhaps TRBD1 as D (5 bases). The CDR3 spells CSASRGLYGYTF. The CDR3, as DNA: TGCAGTGCTAGTCGGGGCCTTTATGGCTACACCTTC.